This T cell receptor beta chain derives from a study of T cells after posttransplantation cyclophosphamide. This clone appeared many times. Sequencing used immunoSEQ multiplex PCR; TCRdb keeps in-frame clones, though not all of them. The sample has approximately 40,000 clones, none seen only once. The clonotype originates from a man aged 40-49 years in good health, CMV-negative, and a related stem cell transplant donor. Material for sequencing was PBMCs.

CDR3 in amino acids: CAISEPQYSGDYNEQFF. The CDR3 bases are TGTGCCATCAGTGAGCCACAGTACTCAGGGGACTACAATGAGCAGTTCTTC. This chain uses TRBV10-3 with TRBJ2-1; tentative D call: TRBD1 (6 bases). Germline CDR1 reads ENHRY; CDR2 reads SYGVKD. The V end lost 2 bases, the J end lost 3 bases, and 17 bases lay between the germline ends. The CDR3 loop spans 17 amino acids.